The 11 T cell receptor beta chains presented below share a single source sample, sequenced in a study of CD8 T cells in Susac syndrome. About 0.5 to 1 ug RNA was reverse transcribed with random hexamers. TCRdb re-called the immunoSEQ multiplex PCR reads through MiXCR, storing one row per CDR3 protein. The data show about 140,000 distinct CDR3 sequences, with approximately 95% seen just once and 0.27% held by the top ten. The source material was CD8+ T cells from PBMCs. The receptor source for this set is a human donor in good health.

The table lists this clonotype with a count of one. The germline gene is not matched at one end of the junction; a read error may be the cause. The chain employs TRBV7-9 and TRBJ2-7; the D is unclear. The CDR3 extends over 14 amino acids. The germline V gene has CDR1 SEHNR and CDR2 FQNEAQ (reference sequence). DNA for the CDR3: TGTGCCAGCAGCTTTTCGATTAGCTCCGACGAGCAGTACTTC. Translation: CASSFSISSDEQYF.

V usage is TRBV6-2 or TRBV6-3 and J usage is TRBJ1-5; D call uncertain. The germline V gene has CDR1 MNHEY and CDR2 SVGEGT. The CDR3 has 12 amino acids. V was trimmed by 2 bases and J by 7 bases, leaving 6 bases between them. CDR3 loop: CASSYGGQPQHF. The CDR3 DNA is TGTGCCAGCAGTTACGGAGGGCAGCCCCAGCATTTT.

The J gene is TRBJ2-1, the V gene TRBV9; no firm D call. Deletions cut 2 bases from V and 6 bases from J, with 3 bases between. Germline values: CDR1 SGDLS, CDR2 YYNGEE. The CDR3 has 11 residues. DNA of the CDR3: TGTGCCAGCAGCGTTACCAATGAGCAGTTCTTC. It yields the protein CASSVTNEQFF.

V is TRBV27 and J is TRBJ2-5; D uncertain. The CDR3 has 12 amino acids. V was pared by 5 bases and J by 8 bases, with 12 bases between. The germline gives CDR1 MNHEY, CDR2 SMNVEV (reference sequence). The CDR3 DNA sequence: TGTGCCAGCAGTCCAGTAGATGGTACCCAGTACTTC. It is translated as CASSPVDGTQYF.

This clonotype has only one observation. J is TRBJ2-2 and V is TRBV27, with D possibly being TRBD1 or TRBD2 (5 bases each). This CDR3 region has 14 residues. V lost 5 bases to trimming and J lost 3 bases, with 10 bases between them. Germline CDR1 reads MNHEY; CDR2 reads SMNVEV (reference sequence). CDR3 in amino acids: CASSLGPDTGELFF. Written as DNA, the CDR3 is TGTGCCAGCAGTCTGGGACCAGACACCGGGGAGCTGTTTTTT.

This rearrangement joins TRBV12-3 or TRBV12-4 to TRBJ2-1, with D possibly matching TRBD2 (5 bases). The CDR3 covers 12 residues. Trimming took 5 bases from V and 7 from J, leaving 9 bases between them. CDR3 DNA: TGTGCCAGCAGTCCAACGGGAAATGAGCAGTTCTTC. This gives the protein CASSPTGNEQFF.

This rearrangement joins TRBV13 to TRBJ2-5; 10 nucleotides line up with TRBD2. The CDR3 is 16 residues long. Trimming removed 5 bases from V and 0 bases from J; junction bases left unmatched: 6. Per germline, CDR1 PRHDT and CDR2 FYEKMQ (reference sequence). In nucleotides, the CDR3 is TGTGCCAGCAGCCCCGGGACTAGCGAATACCAAGAGACCCAGTACTTC. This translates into CASSPGTSEYQETQYF. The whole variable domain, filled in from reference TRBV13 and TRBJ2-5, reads AAGVIQSPRHLIKEKRETATLKCYPIPRHDTVYWYQQGPGQDPQFLISFYEKMQSDKGSIPDRFSAQQFSDYHSELNMSSLELGDSALYFCASSPGTSEYQETQYFGPGTRLLVL.

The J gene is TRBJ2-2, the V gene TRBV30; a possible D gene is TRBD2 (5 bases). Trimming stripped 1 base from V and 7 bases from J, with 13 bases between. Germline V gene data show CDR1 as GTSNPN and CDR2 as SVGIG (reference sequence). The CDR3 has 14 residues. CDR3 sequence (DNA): TGTGCCTGGAGTGGACGCGGGCTGAGCGGGGAGCTGTTTTTT. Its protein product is CAWSGRGLSGELFF.

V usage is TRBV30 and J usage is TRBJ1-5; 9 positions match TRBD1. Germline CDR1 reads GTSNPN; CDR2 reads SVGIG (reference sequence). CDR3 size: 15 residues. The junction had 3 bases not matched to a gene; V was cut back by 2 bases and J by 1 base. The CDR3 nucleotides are TGTGCCTGGAGTACCGGGACAGGGAGCAATCAGCCCCAGCATTTT. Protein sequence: CAWSTGTGSNQPQHF.

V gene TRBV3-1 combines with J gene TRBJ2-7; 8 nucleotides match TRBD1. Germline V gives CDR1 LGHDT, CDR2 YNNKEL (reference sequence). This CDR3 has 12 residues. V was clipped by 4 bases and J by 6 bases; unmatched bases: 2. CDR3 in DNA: TGTGCCAGCAGCCGGACAGGGACCGAGCAGTACTTC. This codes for CASSRTGTEQYF.

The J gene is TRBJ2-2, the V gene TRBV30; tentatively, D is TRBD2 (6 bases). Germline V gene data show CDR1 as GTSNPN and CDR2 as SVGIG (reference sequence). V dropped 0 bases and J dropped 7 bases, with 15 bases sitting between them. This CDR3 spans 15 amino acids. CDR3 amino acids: CAWSVPGDKNGELFF. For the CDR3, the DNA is TGTGCCTGGAGTGTACCGGGGGATAAGAACGGGGAGCTGTTTTTT. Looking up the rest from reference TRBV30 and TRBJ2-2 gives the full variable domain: SQTIHQWPATLVQPVGSPLSLECTVEGTSNPNLYWYRQAAGRGLQLLFYSVGIGQISSEVPQNLSASRPQDRQFILSSKKLLLSDSGFYLCAWSVPGDKNGELFFGEGSRLTVL.